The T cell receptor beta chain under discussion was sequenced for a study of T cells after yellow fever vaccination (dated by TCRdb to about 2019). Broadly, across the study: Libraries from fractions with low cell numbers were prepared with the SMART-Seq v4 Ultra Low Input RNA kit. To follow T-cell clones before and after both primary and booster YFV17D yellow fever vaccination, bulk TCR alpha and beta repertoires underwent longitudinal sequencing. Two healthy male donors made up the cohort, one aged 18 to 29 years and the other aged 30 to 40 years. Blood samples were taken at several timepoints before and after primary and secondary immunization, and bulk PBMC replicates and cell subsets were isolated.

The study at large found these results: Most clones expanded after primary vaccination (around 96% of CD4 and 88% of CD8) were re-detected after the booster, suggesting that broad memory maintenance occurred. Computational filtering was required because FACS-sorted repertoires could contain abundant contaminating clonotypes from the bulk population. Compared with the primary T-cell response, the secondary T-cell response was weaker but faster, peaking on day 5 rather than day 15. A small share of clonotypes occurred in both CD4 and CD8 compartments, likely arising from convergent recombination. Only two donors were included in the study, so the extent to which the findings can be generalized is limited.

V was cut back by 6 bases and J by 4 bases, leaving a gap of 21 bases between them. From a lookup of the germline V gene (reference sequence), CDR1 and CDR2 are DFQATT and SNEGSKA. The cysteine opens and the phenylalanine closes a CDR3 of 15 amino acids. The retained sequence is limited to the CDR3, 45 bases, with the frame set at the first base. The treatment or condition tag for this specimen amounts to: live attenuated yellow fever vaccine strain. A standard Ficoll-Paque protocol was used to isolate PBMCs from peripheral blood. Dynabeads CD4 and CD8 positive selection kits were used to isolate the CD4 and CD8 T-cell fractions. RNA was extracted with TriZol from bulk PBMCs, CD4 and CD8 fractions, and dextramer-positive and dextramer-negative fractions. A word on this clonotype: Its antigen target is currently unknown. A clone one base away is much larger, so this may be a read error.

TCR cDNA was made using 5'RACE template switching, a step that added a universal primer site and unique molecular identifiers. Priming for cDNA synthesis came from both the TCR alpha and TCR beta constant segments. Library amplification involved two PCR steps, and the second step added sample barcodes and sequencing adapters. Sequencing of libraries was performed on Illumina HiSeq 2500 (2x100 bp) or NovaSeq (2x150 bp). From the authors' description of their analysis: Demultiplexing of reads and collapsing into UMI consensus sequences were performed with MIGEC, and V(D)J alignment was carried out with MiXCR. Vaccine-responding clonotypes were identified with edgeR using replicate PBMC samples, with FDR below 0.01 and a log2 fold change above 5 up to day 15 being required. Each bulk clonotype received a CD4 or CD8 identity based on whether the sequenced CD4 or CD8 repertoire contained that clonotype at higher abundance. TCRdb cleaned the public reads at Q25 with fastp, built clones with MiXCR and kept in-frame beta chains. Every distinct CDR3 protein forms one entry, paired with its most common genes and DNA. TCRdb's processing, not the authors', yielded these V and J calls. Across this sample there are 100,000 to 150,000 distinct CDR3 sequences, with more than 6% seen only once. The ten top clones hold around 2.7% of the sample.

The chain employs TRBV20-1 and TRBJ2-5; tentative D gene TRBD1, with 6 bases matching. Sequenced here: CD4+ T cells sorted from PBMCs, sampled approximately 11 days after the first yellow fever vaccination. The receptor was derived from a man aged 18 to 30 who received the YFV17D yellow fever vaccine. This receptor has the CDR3 CSALVRDTHLETQYF. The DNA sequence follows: TGCAGTGCACTCGTCCGGGACACACACTTAGAGACCCAGTACTTC.